Listed below are T cell receptor beta chains from one sample, sequenced in a study of regulatory T cells in long-lasting Graves disease. TCRdb recomputed calls from the multiplex PCR reads with MiXCR, one row per CDR3 protein. The data contain approximately 360,000 distinct CDR3 sequences, 23% of them singletons. This material consisted of peripheral blood mononuclear cells (PBMCs), taken when the disease was refractory, from a patient treated with antithyroid drugs. The receptor source for this set is a woman aged 35 to 49 with Graves disease. Each CDR3 is given with its conserved first and last residue. A D gene is named only where the DNA matches it firmly. Size values are once, few and many counts, or a class for expanded clones, and some rows have none.

d_gene: NA
v_gene: TRBV12-3/TRBV12-4
j_gene: TRBJ2-7
abundance: many
CDR3nt: TGTGCCAGCAGTACGGGACTCCTCTCCGAGCAGTACTTC
CDR3aa: CASSTGLLSEQYF

d_gene: TRBD1
v_gene: TRBV5-6
j_gene: TRBJ1-1
abundance: NA
CDR3nt: TGTGCCGGCAGCTTGGGGACAGAGAACACTGAAGCTTTCTTT
CDR3aa: CAGSLGTENTEAFF

d_gene: TRBD2
v_gene: TRBV29-1
j_gene: TRBJ2-3
abundance: NA
CDR3nt: TGCAGCGTTGAAGATCCGGCGGGAGGGCCATGGGATACGCAGTATTTT
CDR3aa: CSVEDPAGGPWDTQYF

d_gene: NA
v_gene: TRBV5-1
j_gene: TRBJ1-1
abundance: many
CDR3nt: TGCGCCAGCAGCTTGCTTAGCGTGTGGAACACTGAAGCTTTCTTT
CDR3aa: CASSLLSVWNTEAFF

d_gene: NA
v_gene: TRBV12-3/TRBV12-4
j_gene: TRBJ2-5
abundance: many
CDR3nt: TGTGCCAGCAGTTTACGGGGGGCTGTGGAGACCCAGTACTTC
CDR3aa: CASSLRGAVETQYF

d_gene: NA
v_gene: TRBV6-1
j_gene: TRBJ1-5
abundance: many
CDR3nt: TGTGCCAGCAATCTACAGGGATCCGATCAGCCCCAGCATTTT
CDR3aa: CASNLQGSDQPQHF

d_gene: TRBD1
v_gene: TRBV28
j_gene: TRBJ2-1
abundance: NA
CDR3nt: TGTGCCAGCACCAAGGGACAGGGACGAGGCAATGAGCAGTTCTTC
CDR3aa: CASTKGQGRGNEQFF

d_gene: TRBD1
v_gene: TRBV28
j_gene: TRBJ1-1
abundance: many
CDR3nt: TGTGCCAGCAGTATAACCGGGACAGGGGCGCCAGCTTTCTTT
CDR3aa: CASSITGTGAPAFF

d_gene: NA
v_gene: TRBV28
j_gene: TRBJ2-7
abundance: many
CDR3nt: TGTGCCAGCAGTTTTCTAAACCGTCGCGAGCAGTACTTC
CDR3aa: CASSFLNRREQYF

d_gene: NA
v_gene: TRBV15
j_gene: TRBJ1-6
abundance: many
CDR3nt: TGTGCCACCAGCAGAGGGTCCGGGTACTATAATTCACCCCTCCACTTT
CDR3aa: CATSRGSGYYNSPLHF

d_gene: NA
v_gene: TRBV11-2
j_gene: TRBJ2-2
abundance: NA
CDR3nt: TGTGCCAGCAGCCCCAAAGCCACCGGGGAGCTGTTTTTT
CDR3aa: CASSPKATGELFF

d_gene: NA
v_gene: TRBV28
j_gene: TRBJ1-5
abundance: many
CDR3nt: TGTGCCAGCAGTTCTCCAGGGCTCAATCAGCCCCAGCATTTT
CDR3aa: CASSSPGLNQPQHF

d_gene: NA
v_gene: TRBV19
j_gene: TRBJ1-5
abundance: NA
CDR3nt: TGTGCCAGTAGTCGCCCGGGGCAGATTAGGCGCAATCAGCCCCAGCATTTT
CDR3aa: CASSRPGQIRRNQPQHF

d_gene: NA
v_gene: TRBV29-1
j_gene: TRBJ1-1
abundance: few
CDR3nt: TGCAGCGTATGGGGGCCCCAAGAAGCTTTCTTT
CDR3aa: CSVWGPQEAFF

d_gene: NA
v_gene: TRBV12-3/TRBV12-4
j_gene: TRBJ2-4
abundance: many
CDR3nt: TGTGCCAGCAGGATACACCACCAATCAAACATTCAGTACTTC
CDR3aa: CASRIHHQSNIQYF

d_gene: NA
v_gene: TRBV6-5
j_gene: TRBJ2-2
abundance: NA
CDR3nt: TGTGCCAGCAGTTACTCACTATGGGGGGTCTCCACCGGGGAGCTGTTTTTT
CDR3aa: CASSYSLWGVSTGELFF

d_gene: NA
v_gene: TRBV29-1
j_gene: TRBJ1-1
abundance: NA
CDR3nt: TGCAGCGTTGTGTGGGGAGGGGACACTGAAGCTTTCTTT
CDR3aa: CSVVWGGDTEAFF

d_gene: NA
v_gene: TRBV25-1
j_gene: TRBJ2-2
abundance: NA
CDR3nt: TGTGCCAGCGGGATTACAGGGTCCGGACCCGGGGAGCTGTTTTTT
CDR3aa: CASGITGSGPGELFF

d_gene: NA
v_gene: TRBV11-2
j_gene: TRBJ2-7
abundance: NA
CDR3nt: TGTGCCAGCAGCCCCCGTACTAGGTACGAGCAGTACTTC
CDR3aa: CASSPRTRYEQYF

d_gene: TRBD1
v_gene: TRBV28
j_gene: TRBJ1-1
abundance: many
CDR3nt: TGTGCCAGCAGTTCAACAGGGGCGCCCGCTTTCTTT
CDR3aa: CASSSTGAPAFF

d_gene: NA
v_gene: TRBV28
j_gene: TRBJ2-7
abundance: many
CDR3nt: TGTGCCAGCAGTTTCCAGGGTCTCCGAACCGAGCAGTACTTC
CDR3aa: CASSFQGLRTEQYF

d_gene: NA
v_gene: TRBV28
j_gene: TRBJ2-5
abundance: many
CDR3nt: TGTGCCAGCAGTTTAACGGGTAGTGGGATGGAGACCCAGTACTTC
CDR3aa: CASSLTGSGMETQYF

d_gene: TRBD1
v_gene: TRBV28
j_gene: TRBJ1-1
abundance: NA
CDR3nt: TGTGCCAGCAGCCGCGGGACAGGGATCCACACTGAAGCTTTCTTT
CDR3aa: CASSRGTGIHTEAFF

d_gene: NA
v_gene: TRBV6-6
j_gene: TRBJ1-2
abundance: many
CDR3nt: TGTGCCAGCAGTTACTCGACGAAGTATGGCTACACCTTC
CDR3aa: CASSYSTKYGYTF

d_gene: NA
v_gene: TRBV28
j_gene: TRBJ2-7
abundance: NA
CDR3nt: TGTGCCAGCAGTTTGTACAGTAGAACGTCCGGGCAGTACTTC
CDR3aa: CASSLYSRTSGQYF

d_gene: NA
v_gene: TRBV28
j_gene: TRBJ1-6
abundance: many
CDR3nt: TGTGCCAGCAGCCCGCAGCTTACCCTCCACTTT
CDR3aa: CASSPQLTLHF

d_gene: NA
v_gene: TRBV11-2
j_gene: TRBJ2-5
abundance: many
CDR3nt: TGTGCCAGCAGCCCAAACCGGGAGGAGACCCAGTACTTC
CDR3aa: CASSPNREETQYF

d_gene: NA
v_gene: TRBV29-1
j_gene: TRBJ2-5
abundance: few
CDR3nt: TGCAGCGTTGGCGGGACTTACACCGCCGGGACCCAGTACTTC
CDR3aa: CSVGGTYTAGTQYF

d_gene: NA
v_gene: TRBV28
j_gene: TRBJ2-5
abundance: NA
CDR3nt: TGTGCCAGCAGTTTAAGCCTCGGACAAGAGACCCAGTACTTC
CDR3aa: CASSLSLGQETQYF

d_gene: TRBD1
v_gene: TRBV28
j_gene: TRBJ1-1
abundance: many
CDR3nt: TGTGCCAGCAGTTTCGGGACAGGGGGCCCGAACACTGAAGCTTTCTTT
CDR3aa: CASSFGTGGPNTEAFF

d_gene: NA
v_gene: TRBV11-2
j_gene: TRBJ2-5
abundance: many
CDR3nt: TGTGCCAGCAGCTCGTGGGGAGGAGAGACCCAGTACTTC
CDR3aa: CASSSWGGETQYF

d_gene: NA
v_gene: TRBV20-1
j_gene: TRBJ2-3
abundance: few
CDR3nt: TGCAGTGCTAGAGACCCACTAGCCGTCCTGGATACGCAGTATTTT
CDR3aa: CSARDPLAVLDTQYF

d_gene: NA
v_gene: TRBV19
j_gene: TRBJ2-5
abundance: NA
CDR3nt: TGTGCCAGTAGTATCGGACCTTCCAGAGTGGAGACCCAGTACTTC
CDR3aa: CASSIGPSRVETQYF

d_gene: NA
v_gene: TRBV20-1
j_gene: TRBJ2-7
abundance: NA
CDR3nt: TGCAGCGTTCAAAGGGACTCCTACGAGCAGTACTTC
CDR3aa: CSVQRDSYEQYF

d_gene: NA
v_gene: TRBV6-9
j_gene: TRBJ1-3
abundance: few
CDR3nt: TGTGCCAGCAGTTACAGCCCCCCCGGGGGAGACACCATATATTTT
CDR3aa: CASSYSPPGGDTIYF

d_gene: NA
v_gene: TRBV7-8
j_gene: TRBJ1-3
abundance: NA
CDR3nt: TGTGCCAGCAGCCCGGACAGAGCCTTCTCTGGAAACACCATATATTTT
CDR3aa: CASSPDRAFSGNTIYF

d_gene: NA
v_gene: TRBV11-2
j_gene: TRBJ2-7
abundance: few
CDR3nt: TGTGCCAGCAGCCAGCTCCGGGAGCCCAAAGGCTACGAGCAGTACTTC
CDR3aa: CASSQLREPKGYEQYF

d_gene: TRBD2
v_gene: TRBV7-9
j_gene: TRBJ2-5
abundance: many
CDR3nt: TGTGCCAGCAGCCGCCGACTAGCGGGAGGGACAGAGACCCAGTACTTC
CDR3aa: CASSRRLAGGTETQYF

d_gene: TRBD2
v_gene: TRBV20-1
j_gene: TRBJ2-2
abundance: many
CDR3nt: TGCAGTGCTCGACAAGCGGGAGGGCTCGGGGAGCTGTTTTTT
CDR3aa: CSARQAGGLGELFF

d_gene: TRBD1
v_gene: TRBV20-1
j_gene: TRBJ1-6
abundance: once
CDR3nt: TGCAGTGCTGTCCCGGGACAGGGGGATAATTCACCCCTCCACTTT
CDR3aa: CSAVPGQGDNSPLHF

d_gene: NA
v_gene: TRBV29-1
j_gene: TRBJ1-2
abundance: NA
CDR3nt: TGCAGCGTTGAAGTGAGGACCTATGGCTACACCTTC
CDR3aa: CSVEVRTYGYTF

d_gene: NA
v_gene: TRBV2
j_gene: TRBJ1-4
abundance: many
CDR3nt: TGTGCCAGCAGTGAGCAGGGACTTAATGAAAAACTGTTTTTT
CDR3aa: CASSEQGLNEKLFF

d_gene: NA
v_gene: TRBV25-1
j_gene: TRBJ2-5
abundance: NA
CDR3nt: TGTGCCAGCAGTGAAACCCTAACAGGATACCAAGAGACCCAGTACTTC
CDR3aa: CASSETLTGYQETQYF

d_gene: NA
v_gene: TRBV6-5
j_gene: TRBJ2-2
abundance: NA
CDR3nt: TGTGCCAGCAGTTACCCACCCGGGGAGCTGTTTTTT
CDR3aa: CASSYPPGELFF

d_gene: NA
v_gene: TRBV20-1
j_gene: TRBJ2-7
abundance: few
CDR3nt: TGCAGTGCCCGCCGGGGCGGGACCGCCTACGAGCAGTACTTC
CDR3aa: CSARRGGTAYEQYF

d_gene: NA
v_gene: TRBV19
j_gene: TRBJ1-2
abundance: once
CDR3nt: TGTGCCAGTAGCGACTCTTCCAGACTTATCCGAGGCTATGGCTACACCTTC
CDR3aa: CASSDSSRLIRGYGYTF

d_gene: TRBD2
v_gene: TRBV20-1
j_gene: TRBJ2-7
abundance: NA
CDR3nt: TGCAGTGCTAGGGGACTAGCGGGAGGAGAGTCCTACGAGCAGTACTTC
CDR3aa: CSARGLAGGESYEQYF

d_gene: TRBD1
v_gene: TRBV12-3/TRBV12-4
j_gene: TRBJ2-7
abundance: NA
CDR3nt: TGTGCCGGCAGCCGGGACAGGGAATACGAGCAGTACTTC
CDR3aa: CAGSRDREYEQYF